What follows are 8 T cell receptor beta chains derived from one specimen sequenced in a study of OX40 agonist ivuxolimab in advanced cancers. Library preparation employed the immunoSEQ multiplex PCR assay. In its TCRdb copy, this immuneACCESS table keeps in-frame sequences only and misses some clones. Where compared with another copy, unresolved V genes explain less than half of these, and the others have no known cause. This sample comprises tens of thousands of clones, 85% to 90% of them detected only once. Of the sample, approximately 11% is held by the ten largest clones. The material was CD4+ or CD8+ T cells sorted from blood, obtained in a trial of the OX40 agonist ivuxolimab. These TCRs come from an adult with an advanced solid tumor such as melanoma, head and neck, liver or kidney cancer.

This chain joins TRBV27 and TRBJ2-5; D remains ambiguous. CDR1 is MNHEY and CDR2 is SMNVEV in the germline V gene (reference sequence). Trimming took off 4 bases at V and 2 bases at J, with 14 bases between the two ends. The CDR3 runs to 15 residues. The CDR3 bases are TGTGCCAGCAGTTCCGCCGGTGGGGTTCAAGAGACCCAGTACTTC. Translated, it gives CASSSAGGVQETQYF.

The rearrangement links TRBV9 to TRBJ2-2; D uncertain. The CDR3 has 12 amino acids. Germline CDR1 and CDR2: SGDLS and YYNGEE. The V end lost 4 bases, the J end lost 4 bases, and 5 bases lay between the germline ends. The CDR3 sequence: CASSLATGELFF. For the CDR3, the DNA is TGTGCCAGCAGCTTGGCCACCGGGGAGCTGTTTTTT.

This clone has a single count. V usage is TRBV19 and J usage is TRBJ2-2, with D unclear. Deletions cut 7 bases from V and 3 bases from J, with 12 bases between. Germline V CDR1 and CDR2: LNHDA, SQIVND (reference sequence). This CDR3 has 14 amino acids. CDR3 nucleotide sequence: TGTGCCAGTATCTCCCCTGGAGACACCGGGGAGCTGTTTTTT. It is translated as CASISPGDTGELFF.

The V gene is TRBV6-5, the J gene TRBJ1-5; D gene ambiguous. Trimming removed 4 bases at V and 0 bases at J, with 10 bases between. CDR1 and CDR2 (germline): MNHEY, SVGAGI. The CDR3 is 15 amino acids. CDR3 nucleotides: TGTGCCAGCAGTTTGAGTGTCTATAGCAATCAGCCCCAGCATTTT. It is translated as CASSLSVYSNQPQHF.

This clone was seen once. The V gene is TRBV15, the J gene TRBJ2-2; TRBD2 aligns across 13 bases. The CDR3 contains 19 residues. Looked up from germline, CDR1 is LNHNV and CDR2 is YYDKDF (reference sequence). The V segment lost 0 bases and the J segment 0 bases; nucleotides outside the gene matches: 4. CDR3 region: CATSRDGGLAGPNTGELFF. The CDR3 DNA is TGTGCCACCAGCAGAGATGGGGGACTAGCGGGGCCGAACACCGGGGAGCTGTTTTTT.

CDR3 DNA: TGTGCCATCAGGGGGGTGAAGGTAGAGTCCCCAGATACGCAGTATTTT. Its translation is CAIRGVKVESPDTQYF. This chain joins TRBV10-3 and TRBJ2-3; D may match TRBD1 or TRBD2 (5 bases each). The CDR3 spans 16 residues. V lost 6 bases to trimming and J lost 4 bases, with 20 bases between them. Germline V gives CDR1 ENHRY, CDR2 SYGVKD.

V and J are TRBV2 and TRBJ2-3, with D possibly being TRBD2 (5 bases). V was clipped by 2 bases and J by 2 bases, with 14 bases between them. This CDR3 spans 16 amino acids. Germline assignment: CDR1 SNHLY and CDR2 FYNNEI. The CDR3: CASSELAPPPTDTQYF. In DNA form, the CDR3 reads TGTGCCAGCAGTGAACTAGCACCCCCCCCCACAGATACGCAGTATTTT.

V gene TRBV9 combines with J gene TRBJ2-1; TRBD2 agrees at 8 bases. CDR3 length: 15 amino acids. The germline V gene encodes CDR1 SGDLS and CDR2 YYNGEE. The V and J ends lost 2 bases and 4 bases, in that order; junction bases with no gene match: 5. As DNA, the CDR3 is TGTGCCAGCAGCGTGTATCTAGCGGGTTACAATGAGCAGTTCTTC. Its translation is CASSVYLAGYNEQFF.